Listed here are 23 T cell receptor beta chains from one sample, sequenced in a study of blood T cells in healthy people across ages. The second PCR ran roughly 7 to 12 cycles with a sample-barcoded 5' primer and J-beta primers. Each CDR3 protein gets one entry after TCRdb re-called the 5' RACE reads with MiXCR. This repertoire shows approximately 490,000 distinct CDR3 sequences, approximately 25% found once; its top ten account for around 10%. These data also featured in a second study, about T cells of mothers and their children.

Sequences were obtained from blood. These receptors all come from a boy aged 5-17 years in good health.

The rearrangement links TRBV5-1 to TRBJ2-1, with 13 positions matching TRBD2. CDR3 length equals 17 residues. In germline, CDR1 is SGHRS, CDR2 YFSETQ. Trimming removed 4 bases from V and 6 bases from J; junction bases left unmatched: 10. The CDR3 sequence is CASSHRRRLAGGNEQFF. As DNA, the CDR3 is TGCGCCAGCAGCCACCGACGTCGACTAGCGGGAGGCAATGAGCAGTTCTTC.

The V call is TRBV28, the J call TRBJ2-2, with D possibly matching TRBD2 (7 bases). The CDR3 has 15 amino acids. CDR1 is MDHEN, CDR2 SYDVKM, per germline. Trimming took 10 bases from V and 4 from J, leaving 19 bases between them. Written as DNA, the CDR3 is TGTGCCACCGCCGTGGGGGGGGCGATCACCGGGGAGCTGTTTTTT. It yields the protein CATAVGGAITGELFF.

This chain connects TRBV11-2 to TRBJ2-1; D is unresolved. Germline V gene data show CDR1 as SGHAT and CDR2 as FQNNGV. V was pared by 11 bases and J by 3 bases, with 17 bases between. There are 14 residues in the CDR3. The CDR3 protein is CASVPSKNYNEQFF. DNA for the CDR3: TGTGCCTCAGTTCCGAGTAAGAACTACAATGAGCAGTTCTTC.

This clonotype showed up just a few times. The chain joins TRBV13 to TRBJ2-5; no clear D gene. This CDR3 is 15 amino acids long. Germline V gives CDR1 PRHDT, CDR2 FYEKMQ (reference sequence). V was trimmed by 5 bases and J by 3 bases, leaving 16 bases between them. The CDR3 nucleotides read TGTGCCAGCAGCGAACCCTCGATAGGCAAAGAGACCCAGTACTTC. It is translated as CASSEPSIGKETQYF.

In this sample, this clonotype turned up a few times. J is TRBJ2-3 and V is TRBV20-1; TRBD2 agrees at 7 bases. Germline values: CDR1 DFQATT, CDR2 SNEGSKA (reference sequence). V shed 1 base, J shed 3 bases, and the junction held 4 bases outside the gene matches. The CDR3 sequence is 14 residues long. The CDR3 nucleotides are TGCAGTGCTAGAGTTGTGGGGGGGACAGATACGCAGTATTTT. This translates into CSARVVGGTDTQYF.

The genes are TRBV7-9 and TRBJ1-4, with 10 positions matching TRBD1. The CDR3 has 16 amino acids. The germline CDR1 and CDR2 sequences are SEHNR and FQNEAQ (reference sequence). Trimming cost V 4 bases and J 1 base; bases outside gene matches: 3. The CDR3 here is CASSSWDRGTNEKLFF. The DNA for the CDR3 is TGTGCCAGCAGCTCTTGGGACAGGGGAACTAATGAAAAACTGTTTTTT. The whole variable domain, filled in from reference TRBV7-9 and TRBJ1-4, reads DTGVSQNPRHKITKRGQNVTFRCDPISEHNRLYWYRQTLGQGPEFLTYFQNEAQLEKSRLLSDRFSAERPKGSFSTLEIQRTEQGDSAMYLCASSSWDRGTNEKLFFGSGTQLSVL.

The chain recombines TRBV29-1 with TRBJ1-1; D gene unclear. Deletions cut 3 bases from V and 0 bases from J, with 11 bases between. The germline V gene encodes CDR1 SQVTM and CDR2 ANQGSEA. CDR3 length: 14 amino acids. CDR3 nucleotides: TGCAGCGTTGAGGGTCCCGAAATGAACACTGAAGCTTTCTTT. Translating gives CSVEGPEMNTEAFF.

With respect to this clonotype: This may stem from a read error, because a much larger clone lies one nucleotide away. This chain joins TRBV5-1 and TRBJ2-5; D is possibly TRBD1 or TRBD2 (5 bases each). The CDR3 has 14 amino acids. Trimming left V 7 bases short and J 2 bases short, with 15 bases between. The germline gives CDR1 SGHRS, CDR2 YFSETQ. The CDR3: CASSAGTQQETQYF. CDR3 bases: TGCGCCAGCTCCGCCGGGACCCAACAAGAGACCCAGTACTTC.

This clonotype was seen a handful of times. V gene TRBV28 combines with J gene TRBJ2-5; the D is unclear. The J call may be faulty, since TRBJ2-1 better matches the DNA end. Germline V CDR1 and CDR2: MDHEN, SYDVKM. The CDR3 length is 11 residues. CDR3 protein: CASSSPFEQFF. The CDR3 nucleotides are TGTGCCAGCAGTTCCCCATTTGAGCAGTTCTTC.

V is TRBV29-1 and J is TRBJ2-5; D is possibly TRBD1 (5 bases). The DNA end is a closer match to TRBJ2-7, so the J assignment may be wrong. In germline, CDR1 is SQVTM, CDR2 ANQGSEA. The CDR3 has 13 residues. CDR3 amino acids: CSVEQGPYREQYF. CDR3 nucleotide sequence: TGCAGCGTTGAACAGGGTCCCTATCGCGAGCAGTACTTC.

The sample holds a few counts of this clonotype. The rearrangement uses TRBV6-2 or TRBV6-3 and TRBJ2-5; 7 bases line up with TRBD1. The end of the DNA aligns better with TRBJ2-7, so the J call may be wrong. The CDR3 loop spans 17 amino acids. Germline CDR1 reads MNHEY; CDR2 reads SVGEGT. CDR3 nucleotides: TGTGCCAGCGCTGTTATTCTGGGACAGATGAGCTCCTACGAGCAGTACTTC. Its translation: CASAVILGQMSSYEQYF.

This clonotype was seen a handful of times. The chain combines TRBV3-1 with TRBJ2-3, with TRBD2 matching over 10 bases. The CDR3 is made up of 17 amino acids. J was trimmed by 9 bases and V by 1 base; bases with no gene match: 13. Germline V gives CDR1 LGHDT, CDR2 YNNKEL (reference sequence). The CDR3 DNA reads as TGTGCCAGCAGCCAAGCCATCGGGCTAGCGGGAGCGGACACGCAGTATTTT. Amino acids: CASSQAIGLAGADTQYF.

This clonotype was counted a few times. J is TRBJ1-1 and V is TRBV29-1, with a tentative D call TRBD1 (6 bases). The CDR3 is 14 amino acids. V lost 1 base, J lost 4 bases, and 13 bases lay in between. Germline V CDR1 and CDR2: SQVTM, ANQGSEA. The CDR3: CSVEVRGASTEAFF. Here the CDR3 DNA reads TGCAGCGTTGAAGTCCGGGGGGCATCCACTGAAGCTTTCTTT.

For this clonotype: It is likely a read error, because the conserved phenylalanine at the end of the CDR3 is missing. It is unclear where the CDR3 begins or ends on the DNA, so no DNA is shown, and the CDR3 is as TCRdb lists it. This chain uses TRBV15 with TRBJ2-7; the table's D call, TRBD2, was not checked against the DNA. Germline lookup yields CDR1 LNHNV and CDR2 YYDKDF (reference sequence). The CDR3 is 13 residues long, counting both termini. CDR3 amino acids: CATSREPAEGIHL.

This clonotype has a handful of counts. V usage is TRBV12-3 or TRBV12-4 and J usage is TRBJ2-7; tentatively, D is TRBD1 (6 bases). The V and J ends lost 5 bases and 1 base respectively, with 15 bases between them. This CDR3 is built from 15 residues. The CDR3 loop reads CASSPPGQWSYEQYF. The CDR3 DNA is TGTGCCAGCAGTCCCCCGGGACAATGGTCCTACGAGCAGTACTTC.

The chain recombines TRBV24-1 with TRBJ2-2; D is uncertain. CDR3 length: 14 amino acids. V lost 7 bases to trimming and J lost 8 bases, with 16 bases between them. The germline CDR1 and CDR2 sequences are KGHDR and SFDVKD. The CDR3 DNA sequence: TGTGCCACCAGGGCCCCCGGCTCGGCAGGGGAGCTGTTTTTT. Translated: CATRAPGSAGELFF.

The V and J genes are TRBV28 and TRBJ2-7; D is ambiguous. The CDR3 length is 12 residues. Germline V gene lookup returns CDR1 MDHEN and CDR2 SYDVKM. Trimming shortened V by 2 bases and J by 9 bases, and 11 bases separated the two germline ends. CDR3 in amino acids: CASSLGRLGQYF. The CDR3 region has the DNA TGTGCCAGCAGTTTAGGCAGGTTGGGGCAGTACTTC.

In its sample, this clonotype was seen a few times. The chain joins TRBV30 to TRBJ1-2, with D possibly being TRBD1 (5 bases). This CDR3 region has 13 residues. Germline-derived CDR1 and CDR2 are GTSNPN and SVGIG (reference sequence). The germline V and J ends were trimmed by 2 bases and 6 bases, with 13 bases remaining between them. CDR3 coding DNA: TGTGCCTGGAGTTGGGGCAGTTTCCATGGCTACACCTTC. This codes for CAWSWGSFHGYTF.

The J gene is TRBJ2-5, the V gene TRBV7-2; no clear D. In germline, CDR1 is SGHTA, CDR2 FQGNSA. Trimming removed 1 base at V and 5 bases at J, with 17 bases between. The CDR3 totals 16 residues. CDR3 in amino acids: CASSLVTGGISETQYF. DNA of the CDR3: TGTGCCAGCAGCTTAGTTACGGGCGGTATCTCGGAGACCCAGTACTTC.

This sequence joins TRBV12-3 or TRBV12-4 and TRBJ2-1; a possible D gene is TRBD2 (6 bases). The better agreement between TRBJ2-7 and the DNA end casts doubt on the J call. The CDR3 has 16 residues. The CDR3 nucleotides read TGTGCCAGCAGTTTCGGACGTAACGGGGGATCCTACGAGCAGTACTTC. This encodes CASSFGRNGGSYEQYF.

Comments on this clonotype: The junction departs from the called germline gene at one end, perhaps through a read error. The chain uses TRBV7-3 and TRBJ2-3; 8 bases line up with TRBD2. This CDR3 contains 15 residues. Looked up from germline, CDR1 is SGHTA and CDR2 is FQGTGA. CDR3 sequence reads: CASSLTGGRGDTQYF. CDR3 coding DNA: TGCGCCAGCAGCTTAACGGGGGGGCGCGGAGATACGCAGTATTTT.

The chain employs TRBV13 and TRBJ2-3; 8 bases match TRBD2. The CDR3 runs to 14 residues. CDR1 and CDR2 (germline): PRHDT, FYEKMQ (reference sequence). Trimming cost V 5 bases and J 5 bases; bases outside gene matches: 6. DNA for the CDR3: TGTGCCAGCAGCCCCGGTCGGGGGGGAGATACGCAGTATTTT. Its translation is CASSPGRGGDTQYF. The full variable domain, rest sourced from reference TRBV13 and TRBJ2-3, is AAGVIQSPRHLIKEKRETATLKCYPIPRHDTVYWYQQGPGQDPQFLISFYEKMQSDKGSIPDRFSAQQFSDYHSELNMSSLELGDSALYFCASSPGRGGDTQYFGPGTRLTVL.

On this clonotype: No conserved phenylalanine or tryptophan is present at the end of the CDR3, so a read error is the likely explanation. This rearrangement joins TRBV11-2 to TRBJ1-4; D remains unclear. Between the trimmed V and J ends, which lost 5 bases and 3 bases, there was a span of 16 bases. The germline CDR1 and CDR2 sequences are SGHAT and FQNNGV. The CDR3 sequence is 16 residues long. The CDR3 loop reads CASSLTGSGANEKLFL. Written as DNA, the CDR3 is TGTGCCAGCAGCCTGACCGGAAGCGGGGCTAATGAAAAACTGTTTTTG.